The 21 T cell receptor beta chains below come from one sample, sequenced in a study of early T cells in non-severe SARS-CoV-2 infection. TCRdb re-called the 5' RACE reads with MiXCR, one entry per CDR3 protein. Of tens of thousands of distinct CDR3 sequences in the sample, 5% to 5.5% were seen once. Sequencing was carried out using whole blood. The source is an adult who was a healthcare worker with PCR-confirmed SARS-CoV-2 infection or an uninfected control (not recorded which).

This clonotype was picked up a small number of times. The CDR3 protein is CASSLDGGSLTRYEQYF. Written as DNA, the CDR3 is TGTGCCAGCAGCTTAGATGGAGGGAGCCTTACTCGCTACGAGCAGTACTTC. The rearrangement links TRBV11-2 to TRBJ2-7, with a possible D match to TRBD2 (6 bases). The CDR3 covers 17 residues. V was clipped by 0 bases and J by 3 bases, with 18 bases between them. The germline V gene encodes CDR1 SGHAT and CDR2 FQNNGV.

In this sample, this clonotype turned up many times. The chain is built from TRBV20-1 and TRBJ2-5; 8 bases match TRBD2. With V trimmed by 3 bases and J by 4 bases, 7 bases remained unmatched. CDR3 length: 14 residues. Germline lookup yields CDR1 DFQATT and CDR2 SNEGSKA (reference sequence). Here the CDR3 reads CSARGGTRVETQYF. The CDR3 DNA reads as TGCAGTGCTAGGGGCGGGACTAGGGTAGAGACCCAGTACTTC.

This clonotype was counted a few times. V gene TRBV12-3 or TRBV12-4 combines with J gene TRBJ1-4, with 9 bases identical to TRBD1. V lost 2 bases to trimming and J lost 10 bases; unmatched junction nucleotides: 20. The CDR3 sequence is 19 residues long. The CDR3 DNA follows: TGTGCCAGCAGTTTATCTCCGGGACAGGGAATCACAACGAGCGGAAAACTGTTTTTT. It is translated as CASSLSPGQGITTSGKLFF.

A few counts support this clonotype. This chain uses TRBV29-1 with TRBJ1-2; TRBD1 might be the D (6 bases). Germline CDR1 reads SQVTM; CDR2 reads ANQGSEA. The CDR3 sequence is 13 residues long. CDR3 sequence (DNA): TGCAGTGGTGCCGGGACACCGACCGATGGCTACACCTTC. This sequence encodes CSGAGTPTDGYTF.

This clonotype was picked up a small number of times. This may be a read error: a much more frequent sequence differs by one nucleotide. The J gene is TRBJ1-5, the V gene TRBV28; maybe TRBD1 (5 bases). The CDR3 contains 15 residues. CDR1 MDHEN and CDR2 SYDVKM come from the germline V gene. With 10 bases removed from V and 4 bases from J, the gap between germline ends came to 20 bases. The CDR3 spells CANRRGSEWNQPQHF. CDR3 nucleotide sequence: TGTGCCAACAGACGGGGCTCAGAATGGAATCAGCCCCAGCATTTT.

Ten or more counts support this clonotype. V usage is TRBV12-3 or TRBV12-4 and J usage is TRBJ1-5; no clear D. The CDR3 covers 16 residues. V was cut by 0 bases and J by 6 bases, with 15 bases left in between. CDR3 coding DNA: TGTGCCAGCAGTTTAGCGCCGGGAGGATTAACTCAGCCCCAGCATTTT. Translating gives CASSLAPGGLTQPQHF.

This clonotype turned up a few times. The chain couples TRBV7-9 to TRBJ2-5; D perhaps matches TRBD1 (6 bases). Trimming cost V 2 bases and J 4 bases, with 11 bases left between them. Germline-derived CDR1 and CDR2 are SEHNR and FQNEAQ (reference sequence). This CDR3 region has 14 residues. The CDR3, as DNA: TGTGCCAGCAGCTTAAGGGGGAGCGGAGAGACCCAGTACTTC. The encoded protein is CASSLRGSGETQYF.

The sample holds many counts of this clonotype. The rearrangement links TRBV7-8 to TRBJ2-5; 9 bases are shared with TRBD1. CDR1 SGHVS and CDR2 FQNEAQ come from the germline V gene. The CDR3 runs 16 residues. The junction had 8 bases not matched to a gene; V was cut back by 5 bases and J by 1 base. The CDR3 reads CASSIRTGAFQETQYF. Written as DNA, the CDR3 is TGTGCCAGCAGCATCAGGACAGGGGCTTTCCAAGAGACCCAGTACTTC.

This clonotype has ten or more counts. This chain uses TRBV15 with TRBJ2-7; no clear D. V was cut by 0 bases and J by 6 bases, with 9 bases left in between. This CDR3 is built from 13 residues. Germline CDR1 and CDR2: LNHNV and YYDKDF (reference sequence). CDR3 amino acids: CATSREGALEQYF. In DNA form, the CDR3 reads TGTGCCACCAGCAGAGAAGGCGCCCTCGAGCAGTACTTC.

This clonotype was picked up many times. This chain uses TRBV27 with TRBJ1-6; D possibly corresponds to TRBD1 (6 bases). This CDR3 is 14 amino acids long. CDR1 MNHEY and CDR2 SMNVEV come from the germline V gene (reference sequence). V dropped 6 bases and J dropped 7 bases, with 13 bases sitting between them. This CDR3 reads CASRYRAGNSPLHF. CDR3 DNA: TGTGCCAGCAGATACAGGGCTGGGAATTCACCCCTCCACTTT.

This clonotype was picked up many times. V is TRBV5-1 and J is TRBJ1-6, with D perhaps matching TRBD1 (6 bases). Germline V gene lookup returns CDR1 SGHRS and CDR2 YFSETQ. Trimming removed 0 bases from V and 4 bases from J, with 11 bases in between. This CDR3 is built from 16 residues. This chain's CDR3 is CASSLAGGAYNSPLHF. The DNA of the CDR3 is TGCGCCAGCAGCTTGGCCGGGGGCGCATATAATTCACCCCTCCACTTT.

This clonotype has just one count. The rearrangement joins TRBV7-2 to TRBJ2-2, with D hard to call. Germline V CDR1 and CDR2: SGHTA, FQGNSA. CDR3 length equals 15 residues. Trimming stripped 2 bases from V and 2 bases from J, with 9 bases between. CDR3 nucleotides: TGTGCCAGCAGCTTAATGGGCGGTAACACCGGGGAGCTGTTTTTT. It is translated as CASSLMGGNTGELFF.

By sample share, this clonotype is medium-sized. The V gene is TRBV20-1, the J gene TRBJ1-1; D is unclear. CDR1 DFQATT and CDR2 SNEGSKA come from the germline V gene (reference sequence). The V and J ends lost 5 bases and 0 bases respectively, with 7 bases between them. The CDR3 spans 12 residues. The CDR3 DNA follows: TGCAGTGCTCCGGACGTGAACACTGAAGCTTTCTTT. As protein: CSAPDVNTEAFF.

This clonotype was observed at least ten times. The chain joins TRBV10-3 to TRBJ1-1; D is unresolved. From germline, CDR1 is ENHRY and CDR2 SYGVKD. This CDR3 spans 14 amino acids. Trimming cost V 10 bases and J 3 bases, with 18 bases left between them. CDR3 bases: TGTGCCACTACCTTTACTGGCGGGGACACTGAAGCTTTCTTT. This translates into CATTFTGGDTEAFF.

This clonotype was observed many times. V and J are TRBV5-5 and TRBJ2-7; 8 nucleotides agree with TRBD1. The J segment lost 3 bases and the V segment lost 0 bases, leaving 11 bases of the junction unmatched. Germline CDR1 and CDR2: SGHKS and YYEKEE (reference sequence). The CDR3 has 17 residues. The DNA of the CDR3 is TGTGCCAGCAGCTTGGAGCCGGACAGGGCGGTAGGCTACGAGCAGTACTTC. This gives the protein CASSLEPDRAVGYEQYF.

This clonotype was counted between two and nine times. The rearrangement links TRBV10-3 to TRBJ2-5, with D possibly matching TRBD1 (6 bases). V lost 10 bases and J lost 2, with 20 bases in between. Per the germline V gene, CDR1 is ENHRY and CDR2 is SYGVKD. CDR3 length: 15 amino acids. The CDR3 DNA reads TGTGCCACCCAGGGGACGAAAACCACTCAAGAGACCCAGTACTTC. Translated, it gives CATQGTKTTQETQYF.

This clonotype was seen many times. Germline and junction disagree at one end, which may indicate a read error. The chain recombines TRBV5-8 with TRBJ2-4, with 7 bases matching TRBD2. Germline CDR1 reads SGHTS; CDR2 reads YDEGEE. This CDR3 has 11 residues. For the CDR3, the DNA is TGTGCCAGCAGCTTAGTGGCGGGAGTTTCCTTC. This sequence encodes CASSLVAGVSF.

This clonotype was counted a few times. CDR3 bases: TGTGCCAGCAGCTTCGTCGGGAGCGTCAATGAGCAGTTCTTC. This gives the protein CASSFVGSVNEQFF. The chain joins TRBV7-9 to TRBJ2-1; possible D gene TRBD2, 6 bases. V was pared by 3 bases and J by 6 bases, with 12 bases between. The CDR3 has 14 residues. Germline V gives CDR1 SEHNR, CDR2 FQNEAQ (reference sequence).

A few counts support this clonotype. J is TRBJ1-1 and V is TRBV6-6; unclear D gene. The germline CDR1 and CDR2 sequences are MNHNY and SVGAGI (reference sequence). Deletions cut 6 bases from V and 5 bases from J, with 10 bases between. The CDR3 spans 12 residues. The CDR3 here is CASSDTTTEAFF. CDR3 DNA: TGTGCCAGCAGCGATACAACTACTGAAGCTTTCTTT.

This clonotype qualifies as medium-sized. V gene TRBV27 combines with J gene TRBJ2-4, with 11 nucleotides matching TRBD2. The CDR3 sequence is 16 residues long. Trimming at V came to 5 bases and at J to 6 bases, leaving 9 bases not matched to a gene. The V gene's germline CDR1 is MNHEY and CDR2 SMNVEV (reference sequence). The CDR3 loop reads CASSPGRLAGTNIQYF. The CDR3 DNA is TGTGCCAGCAGTCCCGGAAGACTAGCGGGGACAAACATTCAGTACTTC.

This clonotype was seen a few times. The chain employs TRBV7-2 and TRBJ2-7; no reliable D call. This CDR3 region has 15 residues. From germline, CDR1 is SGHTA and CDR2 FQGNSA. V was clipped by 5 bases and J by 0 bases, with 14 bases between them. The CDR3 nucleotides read TGTGCCAGCAGCCACCCGGGTGCCAACTCCTACGAGCAGTACTTC. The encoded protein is CASSHPGANSYEQYF.